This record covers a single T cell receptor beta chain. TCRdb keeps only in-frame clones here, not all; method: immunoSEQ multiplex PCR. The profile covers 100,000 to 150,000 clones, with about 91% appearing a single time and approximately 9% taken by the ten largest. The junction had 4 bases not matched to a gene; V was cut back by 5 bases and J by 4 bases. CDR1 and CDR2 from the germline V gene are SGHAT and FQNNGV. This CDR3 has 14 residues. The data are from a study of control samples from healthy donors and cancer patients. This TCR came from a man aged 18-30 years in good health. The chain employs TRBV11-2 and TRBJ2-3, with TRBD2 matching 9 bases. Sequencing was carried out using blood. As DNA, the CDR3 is TGTGCCAGCAGCCACAGACTAGCGGCAGATACGCAGTATTTT. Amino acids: CASSHRLAADTQYF.